This TCR beta chain was captured in a study of blood T cell repertoires in COVID-19. About the research overall: Nucleic acid was either cDNA or gDNA, and it came from T cells, B-cell-depleted T cells, or PBMCs.

Patients of the Seattle cohort, enrolled during active infection, were followed longitudinally. Source study methods: Nucleated cell counts were estimated from reference gene primer amplification. Sequencing was performed with immunoSEQ multiplex PCR; in TCRdb, only in-frame clones are kept and a portion is missing. V and J calls and clone size are as listed in that table; D and trimming were resolved from the DNA. The sample shows about 87,000 clones, roughly 91% of them seen only once. This CDR3 is built from 14 residues. CDR1 SGHDT and CDR2 YYEEEE come from the germline V gene. J was trimmed by 7 bases and V by 1 base; bases with no gene match: 6.

This sequence joins TRBV5-6 and TRBJ2-7; TRBD1 aligns across 9 bases. This receptor was obtained from a man younger than 30 with COVID-19, enrolled during active disease. The sample comprised peripheral blood. The CDR3 loop reads CASSLRGQGREQYF. In DNA form, the CDR3 reads TGTGCCAGCAGCTTGAGGGGACAGGGCAGGGAGCAGTACTTC.